This passage covers 24 T cell receptor beta chains from one sample sequenced in a study of a mutant IDH1 vaccine in newly diagnosed glioma. This sample's time point: baseline, week 1 (first vaccination visit). Treatment noted: pre-vaccination baseline after standard-of-care therapy. Method: immunoSEQ multiplex PCR; TCRdb's copy keeps in-frame clones and lacks some. The sample holds about 68,000 clones, 75% to 85% seen once. The source material was PBMCs, sampled from a glioma patient treated with radiotherapy, temozolomide or both. Receptor source: a man aged 50-59 years with glioma.

The chain uses TRBV7-8 and TRBJ2-6, with D possibly being TRBD2 (5 bases). Trimming took off 11 bases at V and 3 bases at J, with 17 bases between the two ends. The germline V gene encodes CDR1 SGHVS and CDR2 FQNEAQ. This CDR3 region has 15 residues. The CDR3 loop reads CAGGRRLGGANVLTF. The CDR3, as DNA: TGTGCCGGAGGACGGAGGTTAGGTGGGGCCAACGTCCTGACTTTC.

The rearrangement joins TRBV19 to TRBJ2-1; 9 positions match TRBD1. Germline V gene data show CDR1 as LNHDA and CDR2 as SQIVND (reference sequence). The CDR3 is 15 residues long. After removal of 5 bases from V and 4 bases from J, the junction contained 6 bases not matched to a gene. For the CDR3, the DNA is TGTGCCAGTAGTGCCCCGGGACAGGGTTACAATGAGCAGTTCTTC. Translating it yields CASSAPGQGYNEQFF.

This clone was counted a single time. The chain joins TRBV27 to TRBJ2-5, with a possible D match to TRBD2 (5 bases). The germline V and J ends were trimmed by 2 bases and 1 base, with 11 bases remaining between them. The CDR3 contains 15 residues. Germline CDR1 reads MNHEY; CDR2 reads SMNVEV (reference sequence). The CDR3 DNA reads as TGTGCCAGCAGTTTAAGAGGACTGATCCAAGAGACCCAGTACTTC. As protein: CASSLRGLIQETQYF.

V is TRBV30 and J is TRBJ1-4, with TRBD1 matching 7 bases. With 2 bases clipped from V and 0 bases from J, the junction kept 6 bases outside the gene matches. Per the germline V gene, CDR1 is GTSNPN and CDR2 is SVGIG (reference sequence). The CDR3 runs 16 residues. The CDR3: CAWSRTGDSTNEKLFF. In nucleotides, the CDR3 is TGTGCCTGGAGTCGTACAGGGGACTCAACTAATGAAAAACTGTTTTTT.

This clone was counted a single time. The chain has TRBV5-4 and TRBJ2-5; 7 nucleotides line up with TRBD2. This CDR3 contains 15 residues. CDR1 and CDR2 (germline): SGHNT, YYREEE (reference sequence). V shed 0 bases, J shed 0 bases, and the junction held 2 bases outside the gene matches. The CDR3 loop reads CASSLVSGYQETQYF. DNA of the CDR3: TGTGCCAGCAGCTTGGTTAGCGGGTACCAAGAGACCCAGTACTTC.

This clone was picked up one time. The chain couples TRBV9 to TRBJ2-7; D not certain. CDR3 length: 13 amino acids. V lost 5 bases to trimming and J lost 7 bases, with 16 bases between them. The V gene's germline CDR1 is SGDLS and CDR2 YYNGEE. DNA of the CDR3: TGTGCCAGCAGTCCGACGGATTTGGGGGAGCAGTACTTC. This encodes CASSPTDLGEQYF.

This clone came up once. The chain has TRBV7-2 and TRBJ2-7; D is unclear. The germline V and J ends were trimmed by 5 bases and 3 bases, with 11 bases remaining between them. Germline lookup yields CDR1 SGHTA and CDR2 FQGNSA. This CDR3 is 13 amino acids long. Written as DNA, the CDR3 is TGTGCCAGCAGCCCCGAGCGCCTCTACGAGCAGTACTTC. Its protein is CASSPERLYEQYF.

V usage is TRBV14 and J usage is TRBJ2-1; 7 bases align to TRBD1. Trimming took 3 bases from V and 10 from J; bases not matched to a gene: 6. This CDR3 is built from 13 residues. Germline V gene data show CDR1 as SGHDN and CDR2 as FVKESK. The CDR3 spells CASSQDRTGEQFF. Here the CDR3 DNA reads TGTGCCAGCAGCCAGGACAGGACCGGGGAGCAGTTCTTC.

The chain combines TRBV19 with TRBJ2-1; D is unclear. The CDR3 has 11 residues. The V gene's germline CDR1 is LNHDA and CDR2 SQIVND (reference sequence). Trimming removed 0 bases at V and 12 bases at J, with 6 bases between. The CDR3 here is CASSIDTRQFF. CDR3 DNA sequence: TGTGCCAGTAGTATAGATACGCGGCAGTTCTTC.

This clone was seen more than once but under ten times. The rearrangement links TRBV7-9 to TRBJ1-6; 8 bases align to TRBD1. V was pared by 3 bases and J by 9 bases, with 4 bases of the junction left unmatched. The CDR3 sequence is 14 residues long. Germline V gene data show CDR1 as SEHNR and CDR2 as FQNEAQ (reference sequence). Here the CDR3 DNA reads TGTGCCAGCAGCTTGACAGGGGAAGGTTCACCCCTCCACTTT. This encodes CASSLTGEGSPLHF.

This chain joins TRBV2 and TRBJ1-1; D is undetermined. The germline CDR1 and CDR2 sequences are SNHLY and FYNNEI. V was cut by 8 bases and J by 9 bases, with 22 bases left in between. The CDR3 sequence is 14 residues long. The CDR3 here is CASYHGWRVLQAFF. In nucleotides, the CDR3 is TGTGCCAGCTACCACGGGTGGAGAGTCCTTCAAGCTTTCTTT.

The gene calls are TRBV25-1 and TRBJ1-2, with a possible D match to TRBD1 (5 bases). Germline values: CDR1 MGHDK, CDR2 SYGVNS. This CDR3 comprises 11 residues. Trimming stripped 11 bases from V and 8 bases from J, with 15 bases between. The CDR3 here is CAAGVRDGYTF. In DNA form, the CDR3 reads TGTGCCGCGGGGGTCAGGGACGGCTACACCTTC.

The gene calls are TRBV30 and TRBJ1-5, with D possibly TRBD1 on 5 matching bases. The CDR3 runs to 12 residues. Germline V lookup: CDR1 GTSNPN, CDR2 SVGIG (reference sequence). V was pared by 1 base and J by 6 bases, with 7 bases between. Here the CDR3 reads CAWSDGGQPQHF. CDR3 nucleotide sequence: TGTGCCTGGAGTGACGGGGGTCAGCCCCAGCATTTT.

This chain links TRBV30 with TRBJ1-2; possibly TRBD1 for D (5 bases). Germline lookup yields CDR1 GTSNPN and CDR2 SVGIG (reference sequence). This CDR3 contains 12 residues. V lost 0 bases, J lost 6 bases, and 8 bases lay in between. This chain's CDR3 is CAWSVVGDGYTF. The CDR3 nucleotides are TGTGCCTGGAGTGTTGTAGGGGATGGCTACACCTTC.

V gene TRBV14 combines with J gene TRBJ1-5; TRBD1 matches at 7 bases. Trimming removed 4 bases from V and 5 bases from J; junction bases left unmatched: 11. There are 16 residues in the CDR3. Germline V gives CDR1 SGHDN, CDR2 FVKESK. CDR3 sequence: CASSRTGQAGHQPQHF. In DNA, the CDR3 is TGTGCCAGCAGCCGAACCGGACAGGCGGGGCATCAGCCCCAGCATTTT.

The V and J genes are TRBV29-1 and TRBJ2-5, with a weak D call TRBD2 (5 bases). The V gene's germline CDR1 is SQVTM and CDR2 ANQGSEA. V gave up 6 bases and J gave up 4 bases, with 6 bases separating them. The CDR3 length is 10 residues. The CDR3 protein is CSVLGETQYF. CDR3 nucleotides: TGCAGCGTACTAGGAGAGACCCAGTACTTC.

The chain employs TRBV11-2 and TRBJ2-7; 8 bases are shared with TRBD2. Trimming at V came to 4 bases and at J to 3 bases, leaving 8 bases not matched to a gene. This CDR3 region has 15 residues. The germline CDR1 and CDR2 sequences are SGHAT and FQNNGV. The CDR3 reads CASSSIAGKDYEQYF. CDR3 DNA: TGTGCCAGCAGCTCGATAGCGGGGAAGGACTACGAGCAGTACTTC.

The chain couples TRBV7-2 to TRBJ1-3, with D possibly TRBD1 on 5 matching bases. Germline CDR1 reads SGHTA; CDR2 reads FQGNSA. Deletions cut 0 bases from V and 0 bases from J, with 12 bases between. The CDR3 consists of 17 residues. CDR3 coding DNA: TGTGCCAGCAGCTTAGCCGGGACGGCCAGCTCTGGAAACACCATATATTTT. Its protein is CASSLAGTASSGNTIYF.

Only one count was recorded for this clone. The chain has TRBV6-1 and TRBJ1-3; D is possibly TRBD1 (6 bases). The V gene's germline CDR1 is MNHNS and CDR2 SASEGT. The CDR3 is 14 amino acids. Trimming shortened V by 6 bases and J by 7 bases, and 16 bases separated the two germline ends. CDR3 in DNA: TGTGCCAGCAGACTACAGGGAGTTGGTAACACCATATATTTT. This translates into CASRLQGVGNTIYF.

The J gene is TRBJ1-5, the V gene TRBV15; unclear D gene. CDR3 size: 14 residues. Per the germline V gene, CDR1 is LNHNV and CDR2 is YYDKDF (reference sequence). Trimming took off 3 bases at V and 4 bases at J, with 10 bases between the two ends. This CDR3 is CATSRGQENQPQHF. CDR3 bases: TGTGCCACCAGCAGGGGCCAGGAAAATCAGCCCCAGCATTTT.

The rearrangement joins TRBV10-3 to TRBJ1-1, with D unclear. Trimming took 0 bases from V and 0 from J, leaving 5 bases between them. Germline CDR1 reads ENHRY; CDR2 reads SYGVKD. The CDR3 sequence is 14 residues long. DNA of the CDR3: TGTGCCATCAGTGAGTCTGAGGTGAACACTGAAGCTTTCTTT. Its protein is CAISESEVNTEAFF.

The chain has TRBV30 and TRBJ2-3; TRBD1 agrees at 7 bases. Germline V CDR1 and CDR2: GTSNPN, SVGIG (reference sequence). CDR3 length equals 15 residues. V gave up 3 bases and J gave up 2 bases; unmatched junction bases: 8. DNA of the CDR3: TGTGCCTGGAGAGGGGTAGACAGGGCCACAGATACGCAGTATTTT. Residues: CAWRGVDRATDTQYF.

This clone was picked up a small number of times. V usage is TRBV6-5 and J usage is TRBJ1-5; 7 nucleotides match TRBD1. Losses at the gene ends were 6 bases for V and 0 bases for J; bases not matched to a gene: 5. In germline, CDR1 is MNHEY, CDR2 SVGAGI. The length of the CDR3 is 15 residues. CDR3: CASSQGQNSNQPQHF. The CDR3 DNA reads as TGTGCCAGCAGCCAGGGACAGAATAGCAATCAGCCCCAGCATTTT.

This clone was seen once. The rearrangement links TRBV7-2 to TRBJ2-7; 9 bases map to TRBD1. Losses at the gene ends were 8 bases for V and 1 base for J; bases not matched to a gene: 6. This CDR3 has 14 residues. CDR1 is SGHTA and CDR2 is FQGNSA in the germline V gene. The DNA of the CDR3 is TGTGCCAGCCGGGGGACAGGGTCTTCCTACGAGCAGTACTTC. It specifies CASRGTGSSYEQYF.